Below, one T cell receptor (beta chain) is given with its context. Its antigen is still unknown. The authors ran a second PCR of roughly 6 to 12 cycles using a sample-barcoded 5' primer and a J-beta primer mix. A template-switch adaptor containing 12 random nucleotides labeled each cDNA molecule. TCRdb fed the 5' RACE reads into MiXCR, producing one record per CDR3 protein. The sample lists roughly 860,000 distinct CDR3 sequences, 62% occurring once. These data belong to a study of blood T cells in healthy people across ages. The CDR3 runs 12 residues. V was shortened by 3 bases and J by 6 bases, with 9 bases between the two germline ends. In germline, CDR1 is MNHEY, CDR2 SMNVEV (reference sequence). The study drew donors from healthy Caucasian individuals in Russia aged 6 to 90. Overall study findings and caveats: Estimated diversity that came from one million T cells was considered an underestimate. The unknown donor CMV status may have confounded expanded clonotype changes.

Sequenced: blood. The TCR was taken from a man in his thirties or forties in good health. The chain combines TRBV27 with TRBJ2-7, with D perhaps matching TRBD2 (6 bases). The CDR3 bases are TGTGCCAGCAGTTTCTCGGGGGTCGAGCAGTACTTC. Its translation: CASSFSGVEQYF.